The T cell receptor beta chain described here comes from a study of CXCR3-negative and CXCR3-positive naive CD8 T cells. In preparing the TRB cDNA libraries, 5' RACE with UMI labels was used. TCRdb reprocessed the 5' RACE reads; each CDR3 protein has one entry and no DNA is given. The data show 40,000 to 50,000 distinct CDR3 sequences, and the top ten clones hold 2% to 2.5%. According to its frequency, this clonotype is medium-sized. CDR1 is SGHRS, CDR2 YFSETQ, per germline. The CDR3 spans 11 residues. The sample comprised naive CXCR3- CD8+ T cells from blood. The subset was: CD45RO-CCR7+CD27+CD95- naive CD8+ T cells lacking CXCR3 (TNR3-). This chain connects TRBV5-1 to TRBJ2-7. The clonotype comes from a human donor in good health. Some clones in this sample may be carry-over from other donors' samples. The CDR3 is CASSSSYEQYF. The full variable domain, completed using reference TRBV5-1 and TRBJ2-7, is KAGVTQTPRYLIKTRGQQVTLSCSPISGHRSVSWYQQTPGQGLQFLFEYFSETQRNKGNFPGRFSGRQFSNSRSEMNVSTLELGDSALYLCASSSSYEQYFGPGTRLTVT.